This T cell receptor (beta chain) was sequenced for a study of beta chain features in type 1 diabetes. Comment on this clone: The antigen remains undetermined.

CD4+ naive, central memory, regulatory and stem cell-like memory subsets were isolated by sorting on CD45RO/CCR7/CD25/CD127/CD95/CD27. V shed 6 bases, J shed 6 bases, and the junction held 2 bases outside the gene matches. From germline, CDR1 is ENHRY and CDR2 SYGVKD. The CDR3 totals 14 residues. Regarding the study as a whole: The study found moderately but significantly shorter TCRB CDR3s in all four CD4+ subsets of Type 1 diabetes patients. Patients with type 1 diabetes showed fewer VDJ junction insertions and more deletions. cDNA-based reads could over-represent cells with high TCR expression.

Investigators reverse transcribed all isolated RNA, so they sequenced expressed TCRB transcripts. Measured with immunoSEQ multiplex PCR; TCRdb has only the in-frame clones, and not every one. The sample has around 19,000 clones, 50% seen once; the top ten hold about 0.4%. The sequence was collected from a man between 18 and 29 years old in good health. This chain links TRBV10-3 with TRBJ2-3, with 14 bases identical to TRBD2. The sequencing sample was made of stem cell memory CD4+ T cells from blood. This CDR3 reads CAISRTSGGDTQYF. The CDR3 DNA follows: TGTGCCATCAGCCGGACTAGCGGGGGGGATACGCAGTATTTT.